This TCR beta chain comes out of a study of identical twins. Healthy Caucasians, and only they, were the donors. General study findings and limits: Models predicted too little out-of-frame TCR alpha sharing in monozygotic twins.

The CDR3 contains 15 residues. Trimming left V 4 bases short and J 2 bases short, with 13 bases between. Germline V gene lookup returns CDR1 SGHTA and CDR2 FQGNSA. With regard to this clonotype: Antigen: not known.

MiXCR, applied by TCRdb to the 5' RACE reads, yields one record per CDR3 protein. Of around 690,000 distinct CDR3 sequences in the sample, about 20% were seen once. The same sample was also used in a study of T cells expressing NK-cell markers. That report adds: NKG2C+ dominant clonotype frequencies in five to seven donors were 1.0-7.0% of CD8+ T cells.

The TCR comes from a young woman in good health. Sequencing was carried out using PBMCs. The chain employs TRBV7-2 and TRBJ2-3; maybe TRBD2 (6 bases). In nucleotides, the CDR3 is TGTGCCAGCAGCTCTAGAGCGGGTTACACAGATACGCAGTATTTT. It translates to CASSSRAGYTDTQYF.